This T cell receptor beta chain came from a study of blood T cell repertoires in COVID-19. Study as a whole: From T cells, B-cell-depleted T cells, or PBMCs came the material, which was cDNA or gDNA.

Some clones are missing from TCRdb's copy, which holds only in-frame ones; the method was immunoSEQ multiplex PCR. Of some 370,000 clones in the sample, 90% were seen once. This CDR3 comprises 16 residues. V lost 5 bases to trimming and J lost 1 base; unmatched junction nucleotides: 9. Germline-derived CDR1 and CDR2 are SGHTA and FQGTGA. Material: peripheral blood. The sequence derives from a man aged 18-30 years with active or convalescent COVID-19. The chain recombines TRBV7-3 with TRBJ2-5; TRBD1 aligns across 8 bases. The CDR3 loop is CASSPWDRIIQETQYF. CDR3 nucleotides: TGTGCCAGCAGCCCTTGGGACAGGATAATCCAAGAGACCCAGTACTTC.